The T cell receptor beta chain described here comes from a study of cytomegalovirus exposure and HLA in healthy donors. The study's findings and limits: Analysis performed later found approximately 17,000 TCR beta sequences associated with HLA alleles at 0.05 false discovery rate. A missense variant in DCLRE1C was later tied to TCR beta V- and J-gene trimming. The productive fraction for most TCR beta V segments was about 90% or about 30% in an earlier analysis.

Researchers ran the PCR with 60 Vbeta and 13 Jbeta primers. Measured with immunoSEQ multiplex PCR; TCRdb has only the in-frame clones, and not every one. The sample holds about 75,000 clones. As concerns this clone: What it binds is not known.

CDR3 length: 14 amino acids. Trimming removed 1 base from V and 7 bases from J, with 10 bases in between. Germline loops: CDR1 LNHNV, CDR2 YYDKDF (reference sequence). The chain recombines TRBV15 with TRBJ1-4, with TRBD1 as a possible D gene (5 bases). Specimen: PBMCs. The receptor was derived from a man younger than 35 in good health and CMV-seropositive. The chain's CDR3 is CATSRGQGGEKLFF. The CDR3 coding sequence is TGTGCCACCAGCAGAGGGCAGGGTGGTGAAAAACTGTTTTTT.